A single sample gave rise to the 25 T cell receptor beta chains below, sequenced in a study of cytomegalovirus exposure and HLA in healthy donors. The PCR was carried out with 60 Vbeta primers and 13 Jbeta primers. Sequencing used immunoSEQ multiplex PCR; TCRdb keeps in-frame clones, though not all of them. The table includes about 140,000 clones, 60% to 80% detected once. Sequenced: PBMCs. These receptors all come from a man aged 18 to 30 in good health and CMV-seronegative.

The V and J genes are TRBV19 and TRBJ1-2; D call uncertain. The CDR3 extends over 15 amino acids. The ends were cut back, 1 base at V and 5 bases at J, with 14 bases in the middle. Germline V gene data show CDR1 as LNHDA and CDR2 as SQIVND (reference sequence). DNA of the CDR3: TGTGCCAGTAGTATAGTCCCCGGCGGGCTGTATGGCTACACCTTC. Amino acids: CASSIVPGGLYGYTF. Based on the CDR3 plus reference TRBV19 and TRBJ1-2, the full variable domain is DGGITQSPKYLFRKEGQNVTLSCEQNLNHDAMYWYRQDPGQGLRLIYYSQIVNDFQKGDIAEGYSVSREKKESFPLTVTSAQKNPTAFYLCASSIVPGGLYGYTFGSGTRLTVV.

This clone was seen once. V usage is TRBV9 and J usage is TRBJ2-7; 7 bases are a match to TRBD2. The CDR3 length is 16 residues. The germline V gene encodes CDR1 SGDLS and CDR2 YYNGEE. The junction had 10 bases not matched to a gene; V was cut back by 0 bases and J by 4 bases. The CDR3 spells CASSVGGGGLQYEQYF. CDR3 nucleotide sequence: TGTGCCAGCAGCGTAGGGGGGGGAGGGTTGCAATACGAGCAGTACTTC.

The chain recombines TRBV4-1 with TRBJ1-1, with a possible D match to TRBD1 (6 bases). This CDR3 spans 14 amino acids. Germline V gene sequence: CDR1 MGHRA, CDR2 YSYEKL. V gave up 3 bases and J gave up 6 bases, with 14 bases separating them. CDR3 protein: CASSQTGQGSEAFF. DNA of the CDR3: TGCGCCAGCAGCCAGACCGGGCAGGGGTCTGAAGCTTTCTTT.

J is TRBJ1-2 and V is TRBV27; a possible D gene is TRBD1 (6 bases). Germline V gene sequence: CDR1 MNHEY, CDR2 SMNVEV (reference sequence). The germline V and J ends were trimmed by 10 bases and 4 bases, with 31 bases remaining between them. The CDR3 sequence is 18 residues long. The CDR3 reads CATAQNFLSGASAYGYTF. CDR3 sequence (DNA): TGTGCCACCGCGCAGAATTTCTTATCAGGGGCGTCGGCCTATGGCTACACCTTC.

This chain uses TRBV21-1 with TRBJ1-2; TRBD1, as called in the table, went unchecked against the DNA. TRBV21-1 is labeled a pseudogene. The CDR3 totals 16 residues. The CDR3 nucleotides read TGTGCCAGCAGCCTCCCCGGGACAGGGGGCCACTATGGCTACACCTTC. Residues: CASSLPGTGGHYGYTF.

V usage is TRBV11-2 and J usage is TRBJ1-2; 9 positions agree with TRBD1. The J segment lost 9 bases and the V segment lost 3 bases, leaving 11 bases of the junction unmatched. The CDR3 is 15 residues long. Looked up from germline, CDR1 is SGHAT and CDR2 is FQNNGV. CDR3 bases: TGTGCCAGCAGCTTGGATTCCGGGACAGGGAGGCGCTACACCTTC. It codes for CASSLDSGTGRRYTF.

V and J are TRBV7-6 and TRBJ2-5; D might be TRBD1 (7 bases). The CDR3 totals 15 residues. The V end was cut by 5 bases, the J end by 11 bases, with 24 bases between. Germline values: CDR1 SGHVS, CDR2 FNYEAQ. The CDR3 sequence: CASSLNPTGSREQYF. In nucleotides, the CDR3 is TGTGCCAGCAGCCTGAATCCGACAGGGTCACGGGAGCAGTACTTC.

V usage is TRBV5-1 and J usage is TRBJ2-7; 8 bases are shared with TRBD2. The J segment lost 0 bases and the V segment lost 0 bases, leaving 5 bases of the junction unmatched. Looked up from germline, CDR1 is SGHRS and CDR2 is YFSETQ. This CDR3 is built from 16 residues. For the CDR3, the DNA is TGCGCCAGCAGCTTGGCCCGCGGGGGGTTCTCCTACGAGCAGTACTTC. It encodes CASSLARGGFSYEQYF.

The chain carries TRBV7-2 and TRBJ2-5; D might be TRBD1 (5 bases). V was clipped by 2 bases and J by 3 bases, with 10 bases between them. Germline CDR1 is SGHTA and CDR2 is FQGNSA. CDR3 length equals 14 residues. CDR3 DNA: TGTGCCAGCAGCTTATTAACCAGGGAAGAGACCCAGTACTTC. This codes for CASSLLTREETQYF.

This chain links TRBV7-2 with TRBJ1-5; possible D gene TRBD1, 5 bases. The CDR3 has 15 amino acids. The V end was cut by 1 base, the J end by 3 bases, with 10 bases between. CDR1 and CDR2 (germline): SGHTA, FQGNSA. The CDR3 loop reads CASSLVWGPNQPQHF. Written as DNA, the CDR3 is TGTGCCAGCAGCTTAGTTTGGGGCCCCAATCAGCCCCAGCATTTT.

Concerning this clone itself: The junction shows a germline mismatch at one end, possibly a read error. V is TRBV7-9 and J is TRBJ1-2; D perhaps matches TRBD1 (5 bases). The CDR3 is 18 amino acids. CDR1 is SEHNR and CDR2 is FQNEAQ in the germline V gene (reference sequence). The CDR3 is CSSSQIKIGAKTNYGYTF. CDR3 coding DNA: TGTTCCAGCAGCCAGATAAAAATTGGGGCTAAAACTAACTATGGCTACACCTTC.

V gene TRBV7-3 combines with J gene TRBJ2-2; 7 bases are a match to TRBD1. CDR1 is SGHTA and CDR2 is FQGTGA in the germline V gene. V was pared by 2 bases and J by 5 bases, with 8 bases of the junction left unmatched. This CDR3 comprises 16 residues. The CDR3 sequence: CASSLEGAILTGELFF. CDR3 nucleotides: TGTGCCAGCAGCTTAGAGGGGGCAATTCTGACCGGGGAGCTGTTTTTT. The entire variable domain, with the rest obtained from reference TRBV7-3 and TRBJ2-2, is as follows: GAGVSQTPSNKVTEKGKYVELRCDPISGHTALYWYRQSLGQGPEFLIYFQGTGAADDSGLPNDRFFAVRPEGSVSTLKIQRTERGDSAVYLCASSLEGAILTGELFFGEGSRLTVL.

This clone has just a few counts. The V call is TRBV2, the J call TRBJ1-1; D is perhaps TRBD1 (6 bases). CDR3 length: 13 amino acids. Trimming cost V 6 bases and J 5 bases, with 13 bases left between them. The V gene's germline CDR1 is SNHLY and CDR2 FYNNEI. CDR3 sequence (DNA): TGTGCCAGCAGCGGACCCAGGGGAACTGAAGCTTTCTTT. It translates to CASSGPRGTEAFF.

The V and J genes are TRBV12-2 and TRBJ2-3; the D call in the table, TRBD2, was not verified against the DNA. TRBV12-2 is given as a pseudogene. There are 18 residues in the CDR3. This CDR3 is CASRLEWGTITSTDTQYF. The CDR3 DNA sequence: TGTGCAAGTCGCTTAGAGTGGGGGACTATCACTAGCACAGATACGCAGTATTTT.

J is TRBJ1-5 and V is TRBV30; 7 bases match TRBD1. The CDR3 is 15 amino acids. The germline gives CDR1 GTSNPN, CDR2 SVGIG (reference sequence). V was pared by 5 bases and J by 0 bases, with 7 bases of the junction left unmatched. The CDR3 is CAWATGSGSNQPQHF. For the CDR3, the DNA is TGTGCCTGGGCGACAGGGAGTGGTAGCAATCAGCCCCAGCATTTT.

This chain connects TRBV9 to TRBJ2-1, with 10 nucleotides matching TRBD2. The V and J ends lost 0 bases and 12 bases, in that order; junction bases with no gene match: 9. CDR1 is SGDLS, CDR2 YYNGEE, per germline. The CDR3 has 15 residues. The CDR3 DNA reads TGTGCCAGCAGCGTAGCCTCTAGCGGGGGAATGATGCAGTTCTTC. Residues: CASSVASSGGMMQFF.

CDR3 in DNA: TGTGCCAGCAGTTTAGGTCAGGGTGGAACTGAAGCTTTCTTT. Translating it yields CASSLGQGGTEAFF. The chain joins TRBV27 to TRBJ1-1; maybe TRBD1 (5 bases). Germline-derived CDR1 and CDR2 are MNHEY and SMNVEV (reference sequence). This CDR3 comprises 14 residues. V dropped 2 bases and J dropped 5 bases, with 12 bases sitting between them.

The DNA of the CDR3 is TGTGCCAGCAGCTTAACAGGGTTCGGCACAGATACGCAGTATTTT. Protein sequence: CASSLTGFGTDTQYF. The chain links TRBV7-9 to TRBJ2-3; perhaps TRBD1 as D (6 bases). The germline gives CDR1 SEHNR, CDR2 FQNEAQ (reference sequence). The CDR3 loop spans 15 amino acids. The germline V and J ends were trimmed by 2 bases and 1 base, with 10 bases remaining between them.

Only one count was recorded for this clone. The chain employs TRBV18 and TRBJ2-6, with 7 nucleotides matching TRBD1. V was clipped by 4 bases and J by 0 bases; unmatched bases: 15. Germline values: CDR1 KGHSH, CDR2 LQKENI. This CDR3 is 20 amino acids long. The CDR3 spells CASSQLGQTPVPSGANVLTF. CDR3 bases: TGTGCCAGCTCACAGCTGGGACAGACTCCAGTGCCCTCTGGGGCCAACGTCCTGACTTTC.

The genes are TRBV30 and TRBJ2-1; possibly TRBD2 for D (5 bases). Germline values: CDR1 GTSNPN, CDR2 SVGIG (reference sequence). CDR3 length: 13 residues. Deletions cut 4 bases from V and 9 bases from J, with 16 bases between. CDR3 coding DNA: TGTGCCTGGAATTTAGGTATGGCGGGTGAGCAGTTCTTC. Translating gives CAWNLGMAGEQFF.

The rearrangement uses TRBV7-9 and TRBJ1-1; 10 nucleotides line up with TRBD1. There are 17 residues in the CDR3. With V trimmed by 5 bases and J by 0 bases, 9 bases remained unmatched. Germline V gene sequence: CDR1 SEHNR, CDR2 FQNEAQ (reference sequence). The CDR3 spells CASSPWTGGSMNTEAFF. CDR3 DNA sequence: TGTGCCAGCAGCCCCTGGACAGGGGGGTCGATGAACACTGAAGCTTTCTTT.

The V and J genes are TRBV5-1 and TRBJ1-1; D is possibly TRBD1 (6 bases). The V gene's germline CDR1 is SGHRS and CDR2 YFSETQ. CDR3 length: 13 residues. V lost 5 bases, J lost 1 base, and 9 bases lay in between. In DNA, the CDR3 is TGCGCCAGCAGTTTACAGGGGAACACTGAAGCTTTCTTT. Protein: CASSLQGNTEAFF.

CDR3 residues: CASSFRRTGGSTDTQYF. CDR3 nucleotides: TGTGCCAGCAGCTTCCGAAGGACGGGGGGGAGCACAGATACGCAGTATTTT. V is TRBV9 and J is TRBJ2-3; 8 nucleotides line up with TRBD2. The germline gives CDR1 SGDLS, CDR2 YYNGEE. After removal of 4 bases from V and 0 bases from J, the junction contained 10 bases not matched to a gene. The CDR3 contains 17 residues. The whole variable domain, remainder taken from reference TRBV9 and TRBJ2-3, is DSGVTQTPKHLITATGQRVTLRCSPRSGDLSVYWYQQSLDQGLQFLIQYYNGEERAKGNILERFSAQQFPDLHSELNLSSLELGDSALYFCASSFRRTGGSTDTQYFGPGTRLTVL.

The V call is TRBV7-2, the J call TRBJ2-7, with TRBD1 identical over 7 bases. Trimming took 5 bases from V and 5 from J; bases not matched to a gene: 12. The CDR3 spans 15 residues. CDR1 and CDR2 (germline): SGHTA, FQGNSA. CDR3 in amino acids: CASSQRQGAWNEQYF. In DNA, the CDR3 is TGTGCCAGCAGCCAGAGACAGGGCGCTTGGAACGAGCAGTACTTC.

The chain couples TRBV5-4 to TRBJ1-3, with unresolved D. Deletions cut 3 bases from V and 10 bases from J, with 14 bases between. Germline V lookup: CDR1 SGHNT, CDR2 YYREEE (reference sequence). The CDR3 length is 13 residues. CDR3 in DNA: TGTGCCAGCAGCTGGGAGCATGAGAGGACCATATATTTT. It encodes CASSWEHERTIYF.